This TCR beta chain was captured in a study of CXCR3-negative and CXCR3-positive naive CD8 T cells. The study made its TRB cDNA libraries by 5' RACE, adding UMI labels. TCRdb derives one entry per CDR3 protein from the 5' RACE reads, leaving out DNA. The data show some 140,000 distinct CDR3 sequences, and the top ten clones hold 0.41%. General observations from the study: TRB CDR3 hydrophobicity was greater in CXCR3-positive naive cells than in CXCR3-negative naive cells. Memory, not naive, CXCR3-negative and CXCR3-positive cells differed in TRBV-TRBJ usage.

Concerning this clonotype itself: Its antigen is currently unknown.

Germline loops: CDR1 DFQATT, CDR2 SNEGSKA (reference sequence). The CDR3 runs to 15 residues. The chain uses TRBV20-1 and TRBJ2-5; TCRdb lists TRBD2, though no DNA is available to test this call. This clonotype originated in a human donor in good health. Some clones in this sample may be carry-over from other donors' samples. The sequenced sample consisted of naive CXCR3+ CD8+ T cells from blood. Subset here: CD45RO-CCR7+CD27+CD95- naive CD8+ T cells expressing CXCR3 (TNR3+). The CDR3 spells CSARPLAGTQETQYF.